This T cell receptor (beta chain) was found in a study of T-cell memory formation after mild COVID-19. TCRdb used MiXCR to reprocess the 5' RACE reads, holding one entry per CDR3 protein. Altogether hundreds of thousands of distinct CDR3 sequences are present, roughly 17% being singletons, with the ten largest covering about 8.1%. Germline V CDR1 and CDR2: SNHLY, FYNNEI. The V end was cut by 7 bases, the J end by 3 bases, with 10 bases between. CDR3 size: 12 residues. In its sample, this clonotype was seen a few times. The gene calls are TRBV2 and TRBJ2-7; D may be TRBD1 (5 bases). Sequenced input: PBMCs or a T cell subset sorted from them (not recorded which). The clonotype was recovered from an adult woman who had mild COVID-19 (a few samples of this study predate the infection). Cell type and time point are not known. The CDR3 DNA is TGTGCCAGCAAGACGGACAACTACGAGCAGTACTTC. Translation gives CASKTDNYEQYF.